What follows describes a single T cell receptor beta chain. The germline V gene has CDR1 SNHLY and CDR2 FYNNEI. Trimming stripped 2 bases from V and 7 bases from J, with 15 bases between. CDR3 length: 14 amino acids. The data were obtained in a study of T cell responses to AZD1222 COVID-19 vaccine. The table came from immunoSEQ multiplex PCR; TCRdb's copy has only in-frame clones and leaves some out. The sample holds around 110,000 clones; roughly 84% are singletons and the top ten take approximately 9.4%. This sequence was found in an adult in good health. The sequences come from peripheral blood, collected on day 0 of AZD1222 vaccination. The V and J genes are TRBV2 and TRBJ2-7; D is uncertain. For the CDR3, the DNA is TGTGCCAGCAGTGAAAGAATAGGTTGGGGTGAGCAGTACTTC. The encoded protein is CASSERIGWGEQYF.